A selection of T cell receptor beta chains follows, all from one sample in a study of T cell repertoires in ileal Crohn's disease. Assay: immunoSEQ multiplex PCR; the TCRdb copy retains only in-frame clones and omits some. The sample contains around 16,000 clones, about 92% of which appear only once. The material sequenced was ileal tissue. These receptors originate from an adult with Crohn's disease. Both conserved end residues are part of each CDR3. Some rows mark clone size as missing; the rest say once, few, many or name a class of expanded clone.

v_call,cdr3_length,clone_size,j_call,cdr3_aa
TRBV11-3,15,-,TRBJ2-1,CASSQGQGARNEQFF
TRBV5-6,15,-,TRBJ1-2,CASSPGLPFNYGYTF
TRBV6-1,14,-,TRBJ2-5,CASRAPGQQETQYF
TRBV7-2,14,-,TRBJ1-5,CASSLRDGGQPQHF
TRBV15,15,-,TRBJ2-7,CATSTLLAGFYEQYF
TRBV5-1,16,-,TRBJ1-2,CASSLSQGAHIYGYTF
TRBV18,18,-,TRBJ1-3,CASSPAPGQGLSGNTIYF
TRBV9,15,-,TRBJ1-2,CASSADMTGLTGYTF
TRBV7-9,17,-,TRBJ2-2,CASSFWTGGLDTGELFF
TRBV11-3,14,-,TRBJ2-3,CASSLGGRTDTQYF
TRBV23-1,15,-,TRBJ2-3,CASNQLAGGTDTQYF
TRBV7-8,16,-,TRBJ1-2,CASSLLSATAADGYTF
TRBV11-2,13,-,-,CASSLDLGAEQYF
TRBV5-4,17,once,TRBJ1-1,CASSPTPQDRRNTEAFF
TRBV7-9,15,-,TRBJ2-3,CASSKRGQSTDTQYF
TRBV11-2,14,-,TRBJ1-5,CASSLDRVNQPQHF
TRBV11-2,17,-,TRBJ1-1,CASSRGDRGLEYTEAFF
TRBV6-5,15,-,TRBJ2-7,CASSYSAGTRVLQYF
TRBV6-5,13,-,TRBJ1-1,CASSRTGNTEAFF
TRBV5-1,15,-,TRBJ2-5,CASSLAGDGRETQYF
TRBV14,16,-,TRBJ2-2,CASSLRQGSNTGELFF
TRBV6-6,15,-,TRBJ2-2,CASSMTGRDTGELFF
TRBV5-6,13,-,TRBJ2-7,CASSLAGVYEQYF
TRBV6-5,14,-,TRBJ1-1,CASSRRGWATEAFF
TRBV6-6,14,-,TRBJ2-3,CASKLAGLTDTQYF